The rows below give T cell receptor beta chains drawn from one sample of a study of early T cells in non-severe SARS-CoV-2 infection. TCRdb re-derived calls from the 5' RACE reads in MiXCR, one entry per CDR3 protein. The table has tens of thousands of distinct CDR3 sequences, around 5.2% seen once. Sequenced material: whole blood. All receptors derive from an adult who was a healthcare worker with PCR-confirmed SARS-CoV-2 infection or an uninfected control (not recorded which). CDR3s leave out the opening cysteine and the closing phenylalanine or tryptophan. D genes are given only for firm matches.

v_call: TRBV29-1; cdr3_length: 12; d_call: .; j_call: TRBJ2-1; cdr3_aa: SVSRDPGVNEQF
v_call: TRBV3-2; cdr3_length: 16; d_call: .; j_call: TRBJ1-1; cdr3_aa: ASSRTALTWAKNTEAF
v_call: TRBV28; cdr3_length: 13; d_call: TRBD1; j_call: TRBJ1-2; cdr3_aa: ASSLPGDRAYGYT
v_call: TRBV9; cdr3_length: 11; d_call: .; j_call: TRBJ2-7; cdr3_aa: ASSVAPVGEQY
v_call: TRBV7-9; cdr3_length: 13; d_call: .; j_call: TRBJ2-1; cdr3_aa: ASSLGSGAHNEQF
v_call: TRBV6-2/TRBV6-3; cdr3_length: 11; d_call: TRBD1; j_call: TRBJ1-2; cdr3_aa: ATLPGQGNGYT
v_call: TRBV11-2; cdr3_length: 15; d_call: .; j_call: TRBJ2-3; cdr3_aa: ASSNPSASVSPDTQY
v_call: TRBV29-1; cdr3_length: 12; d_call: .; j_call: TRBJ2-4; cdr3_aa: SVRDRVAKNIQY
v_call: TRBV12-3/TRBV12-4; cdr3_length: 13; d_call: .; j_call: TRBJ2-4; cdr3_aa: ASSNRGLVKNIQY
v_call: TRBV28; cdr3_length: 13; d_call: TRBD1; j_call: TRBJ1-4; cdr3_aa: ASSVLGQGGEKLF
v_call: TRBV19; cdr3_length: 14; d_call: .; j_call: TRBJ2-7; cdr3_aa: ASRSDGTGNAYEQY
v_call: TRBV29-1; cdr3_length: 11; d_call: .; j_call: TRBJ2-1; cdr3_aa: SVDKGAGNEQF
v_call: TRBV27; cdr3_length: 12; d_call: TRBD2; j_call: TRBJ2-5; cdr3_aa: ASMKLGGMETQY
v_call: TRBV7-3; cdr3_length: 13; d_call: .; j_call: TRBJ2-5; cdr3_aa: ASSPSPLRGETQY
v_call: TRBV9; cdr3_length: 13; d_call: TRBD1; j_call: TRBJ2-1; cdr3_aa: ASTPGQVVGNEQF
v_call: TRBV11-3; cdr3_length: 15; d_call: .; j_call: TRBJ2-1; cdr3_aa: ASSLDATADLGNEQF
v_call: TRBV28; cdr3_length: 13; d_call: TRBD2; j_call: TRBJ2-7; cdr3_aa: ASSFQWEGRYEQY
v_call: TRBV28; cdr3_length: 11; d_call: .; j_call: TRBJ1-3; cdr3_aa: ASSLGGRKTIY
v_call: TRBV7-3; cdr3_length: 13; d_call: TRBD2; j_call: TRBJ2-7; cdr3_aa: ASSSRAGAPYEQY
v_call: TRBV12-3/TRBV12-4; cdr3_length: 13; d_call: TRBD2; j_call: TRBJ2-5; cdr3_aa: ASSLAGLGAETQY
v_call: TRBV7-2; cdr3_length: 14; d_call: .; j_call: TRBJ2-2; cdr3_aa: ASSLWGGANTGELF
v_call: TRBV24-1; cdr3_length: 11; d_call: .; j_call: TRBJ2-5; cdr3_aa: ATSDAIQETQY
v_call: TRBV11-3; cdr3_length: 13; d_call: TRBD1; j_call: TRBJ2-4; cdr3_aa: ASSPATGGSDIQY
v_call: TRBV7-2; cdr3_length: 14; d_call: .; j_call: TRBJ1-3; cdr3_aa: ASSLVPGQPGNTIY
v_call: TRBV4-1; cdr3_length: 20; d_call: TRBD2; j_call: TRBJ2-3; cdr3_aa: ASSQDAIPSPVSGRAADTQY
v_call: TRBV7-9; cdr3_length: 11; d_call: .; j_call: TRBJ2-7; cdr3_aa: ASSLGASYEQY
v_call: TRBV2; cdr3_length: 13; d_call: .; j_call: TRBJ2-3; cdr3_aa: ASVLEAPRPDTQY
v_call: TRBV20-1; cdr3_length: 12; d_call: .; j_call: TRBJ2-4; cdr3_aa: SASILRVANIQY
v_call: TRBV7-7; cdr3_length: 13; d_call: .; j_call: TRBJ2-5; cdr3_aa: ASSLSPGTQGTQY
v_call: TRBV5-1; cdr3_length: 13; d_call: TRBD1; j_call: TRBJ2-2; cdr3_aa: ASSLDRGLTGELF
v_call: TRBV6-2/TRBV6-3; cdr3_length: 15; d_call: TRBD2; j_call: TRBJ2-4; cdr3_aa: ASSYFLRREQRNIQY
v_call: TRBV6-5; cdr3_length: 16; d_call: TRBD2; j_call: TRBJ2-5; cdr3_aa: ASSPQSPLAGAVETQY
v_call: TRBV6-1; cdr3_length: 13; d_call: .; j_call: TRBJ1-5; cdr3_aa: ASSEPVSSNQPQH
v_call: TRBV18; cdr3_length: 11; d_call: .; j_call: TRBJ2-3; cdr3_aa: ASSQTSTDTQY
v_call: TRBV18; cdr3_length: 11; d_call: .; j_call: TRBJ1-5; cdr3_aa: ASSPGPAQPQH
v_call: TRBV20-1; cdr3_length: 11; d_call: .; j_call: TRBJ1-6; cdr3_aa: SARGAGNSPLH
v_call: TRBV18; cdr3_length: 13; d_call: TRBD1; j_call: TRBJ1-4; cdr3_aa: ASSPPGTGNEKLF
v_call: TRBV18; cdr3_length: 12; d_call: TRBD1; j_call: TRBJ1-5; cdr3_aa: ASSPGTGNQPQH
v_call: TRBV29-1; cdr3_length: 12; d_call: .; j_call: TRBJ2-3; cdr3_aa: SVEVISVPRAQY
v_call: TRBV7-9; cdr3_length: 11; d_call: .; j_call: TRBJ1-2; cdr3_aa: ASSLDVPYGYT
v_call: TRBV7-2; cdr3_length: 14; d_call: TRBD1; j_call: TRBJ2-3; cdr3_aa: ASSLVWTGVADTQY
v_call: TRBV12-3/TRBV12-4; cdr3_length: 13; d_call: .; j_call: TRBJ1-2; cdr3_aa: ASSSGLGGLYGYT
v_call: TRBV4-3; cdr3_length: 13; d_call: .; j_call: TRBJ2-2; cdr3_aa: ASSQFFGRTGELF
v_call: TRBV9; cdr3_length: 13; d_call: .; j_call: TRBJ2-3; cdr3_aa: ASSVQPKSTDTQY
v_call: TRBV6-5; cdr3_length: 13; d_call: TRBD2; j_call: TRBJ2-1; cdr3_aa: ASSYTSGRNNEQF
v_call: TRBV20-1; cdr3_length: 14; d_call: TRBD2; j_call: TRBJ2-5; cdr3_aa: SARTPGLAEQETQY
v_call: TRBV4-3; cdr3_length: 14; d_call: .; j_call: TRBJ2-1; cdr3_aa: ASSQGAVRDGYEQF
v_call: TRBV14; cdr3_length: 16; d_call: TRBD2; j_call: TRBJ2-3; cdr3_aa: ASSQGLTSGRTADTQY
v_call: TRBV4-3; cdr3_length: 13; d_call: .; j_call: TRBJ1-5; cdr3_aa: ASSQVRQSHQPQH
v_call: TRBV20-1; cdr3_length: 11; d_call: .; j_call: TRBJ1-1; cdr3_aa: SARDGMNTEAF
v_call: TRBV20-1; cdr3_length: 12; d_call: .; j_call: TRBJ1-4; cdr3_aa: SAIPDSNNEKLF
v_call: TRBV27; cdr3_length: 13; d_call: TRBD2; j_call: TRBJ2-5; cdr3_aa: ASSLASGSSETQY
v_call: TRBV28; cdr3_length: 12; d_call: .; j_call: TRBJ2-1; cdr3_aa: ASSPVGRFDEQF
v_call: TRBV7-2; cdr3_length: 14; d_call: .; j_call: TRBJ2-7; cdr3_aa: ASSLNPPGSSYEQY
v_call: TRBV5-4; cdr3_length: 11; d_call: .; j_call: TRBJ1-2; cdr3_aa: ASSPPGNYGYT
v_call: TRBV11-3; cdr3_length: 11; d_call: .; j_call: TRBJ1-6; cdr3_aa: ASSLSSNSPLH
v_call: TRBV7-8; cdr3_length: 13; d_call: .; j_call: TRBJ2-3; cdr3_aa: ASSLATTTPDTQY
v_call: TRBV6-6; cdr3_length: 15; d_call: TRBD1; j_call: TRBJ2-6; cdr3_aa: ASSYPTGGFGANVLT
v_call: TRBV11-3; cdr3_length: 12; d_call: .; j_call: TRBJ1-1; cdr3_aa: ASSLVSGKAEAF
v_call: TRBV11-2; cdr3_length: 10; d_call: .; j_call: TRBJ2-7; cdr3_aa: ASSLSRGEQY